These 11 T cell receptor beta chains share one sample of origin, sequenced in a study of control samples from healthy donors and cancer patients. Assay used: immunoSEQ multiplex PCR; TCRdb lists only in-frame clones, some missing. The sample has about 80,000 clones; around 80% are singletons. Specimen: PBMCs. These receptors originate from a man aged 55-75 years with head and neck cancer.

The gene calls are TRBV10-3 and TRBJ2-1, with D perhaps matching TRBD1 or TRBD2 (5 bases each). V lost 0 bases to trimming and J lost 5 bases, with 8 bases between them. Germline values: CDR1 ENHRY, CDR2 SYGVKD. The CDR3 extends over 14 amino acids. The CDR3 coding sequence is TGTGCCATCAGTGAGTCGGGACGGAACAATGAGCAGTTCTTC. It specifies CAISESGRNNEQFF.

The V call is TRBV12-3 or TRBV12-4, the J call TRBJ1-6; a possible D gene is TRBD1 (6 bases). CDR3 length equals 13 residues. Trimming stripped 11 bases from V and 8 bases from J, with 16 bases between. The CDR3 DNA is TGTGCCTACATGGGGGAGGGGGATTCACCCCTCCACTTT. This encodes CAYMGEGDSPLHF.

The J gene is TRBJ2-1, the V gene TRBV5-4; 7 nucleotides agree with TRBD2. The germline gives CDR1 SGHNT, CDR2 YYREEE (reference sequence). CDR3 length: 15 residues. V was clipped by 0 bases and J by 2 bases; unmatched bases: 2. CDR3 in DNA: TGTGCCAGCAGCTTGGGCGGGAGCCCCTACAATGAGCAGTTCTTC. This translates into CASSLGGSPYNEQFF.

This clone occurred a few times. This chain joins TRBV5-6 and TRBJ2-3; D is uncertain. The V end was cut by 2 bases, the J end by 0 bases, with 10 bases between. The CDR3 is 15 amino acids. Germline V CDR1 and CDR2: SGHDT, YYEEEE. CDR3 sequence: CASSFLGVSTDTQYF. Written as DNA, the CDR3 is TGTGCCAGCAGCTTCCTAGGAGTAAGCACAGATACGCAGTATTTT.

The V call is TRBV7-9, the J call TRBJ2-3; the D gene is possibly TRBD1 (6 bases). The CDR3 length is 14 residues. From germline, CDR1 is SEHNR and CDR2 FQNEAQ (reference sequence). Trimming removed 5 bases from V and 6 bases from J, with 15 bases in between. CDR3 amino acids: CASSPGQIVDTQYF. The CDR3 region has the DNA TGTGCCAGCAGCCCCGGACAGATCGTGGATACGCAGTATTTT.

This chain connects TRBV10-3 to TRBJ2-1; a weak D match, TRBD2 (6 bases). Per germline, CDR1 ENHRY and CDR2 SYGVKD. The CDR3 covers 14 residues. Trimming took off 6 bases at V and 7 bases at J, with 16 bases between the two ends. In DNA form, the CDR3 reads TGTGCCATCAGGAAGGGGCTCCGGGGGAATGAGCAGTTCTTC. It is translated as CAIRKGLRGNEQFF.

This clone was counted once. The gene calls are TRBV7-2 and TRBJ1-5; D possibly corresponds to TRBD1 (5 bases). Germline assignment: CDR1 SGHTA and CDR2 FQGNSA. This CDR3 has 14 residues. Trimming took off 0 bases at V and 6 bases at J, with 9 bases between the two ends. The CDR3, as DNA: TGTGCCAGCAGCTTAGCCAGGGTAGGTCAGCCCCAGCATTTT. Residues: CASSLARVGQPQHF.

This clone occurred a few times. The chain employs TRBV29-1 and TRBJ2-1, with TRBD2 matching over 9 bases. Germline values: CDR1 SQVTM, CDR2 ANQGSEA. The CDR3 covers 15 residues. V trimming: 6 bases; J trimming: 0 bases; junction bases outside the gene matches: 6. CDR3 in amino acids: CSVGTSSSSYNEQFF. The DNA for the CDR3 is TGCAGCGTAGGGACTAGCAGCAGCTCCTACAATGAGCAGTTCTTC.

There are a few counts of this clone. This sequence joins TRBV12-3 or TRBV12-4 and TRBJ2-1; possibly TRBD2 for D (5 bases). The CDR3 length is 11 residues. V was cut by 6 bases and J by 6 bases, with 6 bases left in between. The CDR3 protein is CASRGVNEQFF. The CDR3 nucleotides read TGTGCCAGCAGGGGAGTCAATGAGCAGTTCTTC.

This chain uses TRBV5-1 with TRBJ1-5; weak D call: TRBD1 (6 bases). V was cut by 3 bases and J by 7 bases, with 14 bases left in between. The CDR3 loop spans 14 amino acids. Germline V CDR1 and CDR2: SGHRS, YFSETQ. The CDR3 DNA reads TGCGCCAGCAGCTGGGGGGGCGAGGGACAGCCCCAGCATTTT. It encodes CASSWGGEGQPQHF.

This clone showed up just once. The V gene is TRBV18, the J gene TRBJ1-4; no firm D call. The V end lost 0 bases, the J end lost 8 bases, and 7 bases lay between the germline ends. The germline V gene encodes CDR1 KGHSH and CDR2 LQKENI. The length of the CDR3 is 13 residues. The CDR3 bases are TGTGCCAGCTCACCACCCTTGAGAGAAAAACTGTTTTTT. Its protein is CASSPPLREKLFF.